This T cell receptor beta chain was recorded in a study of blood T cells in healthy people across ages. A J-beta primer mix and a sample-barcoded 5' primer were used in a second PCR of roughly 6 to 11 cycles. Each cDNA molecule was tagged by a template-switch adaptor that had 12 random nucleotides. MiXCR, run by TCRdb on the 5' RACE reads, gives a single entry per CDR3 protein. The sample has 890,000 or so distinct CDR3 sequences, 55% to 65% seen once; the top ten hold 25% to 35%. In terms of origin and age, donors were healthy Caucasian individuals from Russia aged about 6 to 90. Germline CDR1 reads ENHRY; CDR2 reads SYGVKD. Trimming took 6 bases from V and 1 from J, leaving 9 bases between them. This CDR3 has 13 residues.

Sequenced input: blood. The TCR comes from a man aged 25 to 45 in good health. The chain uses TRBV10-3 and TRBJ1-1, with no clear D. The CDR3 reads CAIRERANTEAFF. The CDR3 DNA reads TGTGCCATCAGAGAAAGAGCGAACACTGAAGCTTTCTTT.